The TCR beta chain under discussion was sequenced for a study of T cell responses to AZD1222 COVID-19 vaccine. Whole-study context: Second doses at about 4 or about 12 weeks were pooled.

This clone has a single count. The antigen is unknown. Produced via immunoSEQ multiplex PCR; TCRdb's table is partial and in-frame only. This sample has 150,000 to 170,000 clones, with about 87% found just once. General study findings and limits: Variant regions that are unmutated are reportedly the target of nearly half of spike-specific TCRs. A rise in Spike-specific TCR breadth and depth followed two AZD1222 doses. Vaccine-associated CD4 TCRs spanned spike, dominant at 160-218 and 743-854.

The source is an adult in good health. Sequenced material: peripheral blood, taken on day 0 of AZD1222 vaccination.

Here the CDR3 reads CASSLGRGGHQPQHF. For the CDR3, the DNA is TGTGCCAGCAGCTTAGGGAGAGGGGGCCATCAGCCCCAGCATTTT. V gene TRBV7-2 combines with J gene TRBJ1-5, with TRBD1 matching over 7 bases. The CDR3 length is 15 residues. CDR1 is SGHTA, CDR2 FQGNSA, per germline. V shed 1 base, J shed 5 bases, and the junction held 5 bases outside the gene matches.